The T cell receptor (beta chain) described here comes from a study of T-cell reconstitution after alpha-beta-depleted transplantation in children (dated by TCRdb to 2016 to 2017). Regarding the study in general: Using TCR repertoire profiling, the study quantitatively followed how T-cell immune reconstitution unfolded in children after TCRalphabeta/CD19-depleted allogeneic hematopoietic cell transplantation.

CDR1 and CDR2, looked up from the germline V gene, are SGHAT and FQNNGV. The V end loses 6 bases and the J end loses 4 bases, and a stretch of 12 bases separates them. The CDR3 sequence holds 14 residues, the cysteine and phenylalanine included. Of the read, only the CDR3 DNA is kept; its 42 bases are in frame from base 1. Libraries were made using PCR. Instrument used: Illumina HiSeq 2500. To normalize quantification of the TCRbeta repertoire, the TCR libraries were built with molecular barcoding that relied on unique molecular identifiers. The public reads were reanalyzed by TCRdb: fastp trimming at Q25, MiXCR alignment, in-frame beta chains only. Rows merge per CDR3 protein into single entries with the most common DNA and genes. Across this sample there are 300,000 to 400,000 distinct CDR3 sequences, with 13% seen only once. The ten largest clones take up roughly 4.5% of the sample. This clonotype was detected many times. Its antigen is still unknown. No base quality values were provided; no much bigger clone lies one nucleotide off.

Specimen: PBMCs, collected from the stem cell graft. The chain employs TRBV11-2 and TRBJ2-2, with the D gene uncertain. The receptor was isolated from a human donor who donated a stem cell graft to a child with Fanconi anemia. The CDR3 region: CASRPALGTGELFF. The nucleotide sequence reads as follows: TGTGCCAGCAGACCAGCGTTGGGCACCGGGGAGCTGTTTTTT.